The 32 T cell receptor beta chains given below trace back to one sample, sequenced in a study of technical replicates of blood from a few donors. Data came from immunoSEQ multiplex PCR; TCRdb stores just in-frame clones and leaves some out. The sample carries about 82,000 clones, just under 95% recorded once. The specimen was T cells isolated from PBMCs. The receptors were sampled from a human donor in good health.

The V gene is TRBV6-5, the J gene TRBJ1-2; 7 bases line up with TRBD1. CDR1 and CDR2 from the germline V gene are MNHEY and SVGAGI. This CDR3 contains 16 residues. Losses at the gene ends were 0 bases for V and 5 bases for J; bases not matched to a gene: 9. CDR3 in amino acids: CASSYSTGFGLYGYTF. The CDR3 nucleotides are TGTGCCAGCAGTTACTCGACAGGGTTTGGCCTGTATGGCTACACCTTC.

This rearrangement joins TRBV5-6 to TRBJ1-2; weak D call: TRBD1 (6 bases). The germline V gene has CDR1 SGHDT and CDR2 YYEEEE. V gave up 4 bases and J gave up 1 base, with 11 bases separating them. The CDR3 has 14 amino acids. The CDR3 spells CASSEYRVNYGYTF. CDR3 coding DNA: TGTGCCAGCAGCGAGTACAGGGTTAACTATGGCTACACCTTC.

The V call is TRBV28, the J call TRBJ2-7, with 8 bases that match TRBD2. Trimming at V came to 4 bases and at J to 0 bases, leaving 8 bases not matched to a gene. The CDR3 contains 16 residues. Germline V gene lookup returns CDR1 MDHEN and CDR2 SYDVKM. The CDR3 coding sequence is TGTGCCAGCAGTTCCGTGGGGACTAGTTACTCCTACGAGCAGTACTTC. Protein product: CASSSVGTSYSYEQYF.

In its sample, this clone was seen once. The rearrangement joins TRBV28 to TRBJ2-1; 8 bases map to TRBD1. Per germline, CDR1 MDHEN and CDR2 SYDVKM. The J segment lost 3 bases and the V segment lost 11 bases, leaving 9 bases of the junction unmatched. The CDR3 runs to 14 residues. This chain's CDR3 is CAATPGTGYNEQFF. CDR3 nucleotide sequence: TGTGCCGCCACTCCCGGGACAGGCTACAATGAGCAGTTCTTC.

Comments on this clone: The junction departs from germline at one end; a sequencing error may be responsible. This rearrangement joins TRBV7-9 to TRBJ2-1; possible D gene TRBD2, 5 bases. Germline CDR1 and CDR2: SEHNR and FQNEAQ (reference sequence). This CDR3 region has 12 residues. The CDR3, as DNA: TGTGCCAGCAGCTTAGCGCGGGCAGGTCCCCTCTTC. Encoded protein: CASSLARAGPLF.

This sequence joins TRBV11-3 and TRBJ2-7, with 7 bases matching TRBD1. This CDR3 spans 15 amino acids. V gave up 3 bases and J gave up 0 bases; unmatched junction bases: 5. Per germline, CDR1 SGHNT and CDR2 YENEEA. This chain's CDR3 is CASSFRDSSSYEQYF. For the CDR3, the DNA is TGTGCCAGCAGCTTCCGGGACAGTTCCTCCTACGAGCAGTACTTC.

V usage is TRBV5-7 and J usage is TRBJ2-2; 10 nucleotides align to TRBD1. TRBV5-7 is noted as an ORF with a role that remains uncertain. J was trimmed by 5 bases and V by 0 bases; bases with no gene match: 10. This CDR3 is 18 amino acids long. The CDR3 spells CASSLGGRGQGKTGELFF. The CDR3 DNA follows: TGTGCCAGCAGCTTGGGGGGTCGGGGACAGGGGAAAACCGGGGAGCTGTTTTTT.

This chain uses TRBV7-2 with TRBJ2-3; 9 bases fit TRBD2. This CDR3 has 16 amino acids. Germline CDR1 is SGHTA and CDR2 is FQGNSA. With V trimmed by 5 bases and J by 6 bases, 12 bases remained unmatched. The CDR3 DNA reads TGTGCCAGCAGCCATTTAGCGGGAGTTAGTGTGGATACGCAGTATTTT. Its protein product is CASSHLAGVSVDTQYF.

The sample holds one count of this clone. The chain has TRBV27 and TRBJ2-1; TRBD2 matches at 7 bases. The CDR3 contains 15 residues. The V and J ends lost 2 bases and 4 bases, in that order; junction bases with no gene match: 5. Germline lookup yields CDR1 MNHEY and CDR2 SMNVEV (reference sequence). DNA for the CDR3: TGTGCCAGCAGTTTAGCGGGAGTTTCTTACAATGAGCAGTTCTTC. Amino acids: CASSLAGVSYNEQFF.

A single count supports this clone. This sequence joins TRBV19 and TRBJ2-7; D not certain. Trimming left V 3 bases short and J 5 bases short, with 8 bases between. The germline CDR1 and CDR2 sequences are LNHDA and SQIVND (reference sequence). The CDR3 consists of 12 residues. CDR3 sequence reads: CASSMGLDEQYF. The DNA for the CDR3 is TGTGCCAGTAGTATGGGCTTGGACGAGCAGTACTTC.

This clone was detected only once. V is TRBV6-6 and J is TRBJ2-5; tentatively, D is TRBD2 (6 bases). The V gene lost 0 bases and the J gene lost 2 bases, with 13 bases spanning the gap. Germline CDR1 and CDR2: MNHNY and SVGAGI (reference sequence). CDR3 length equals 16 residues. The CDR3 protein is CASSYSARRGQETQYF. In DNA form, the CDR3 reads TGTGCCAGCAGTTACTCGGCGAGGAGGGGTCAAGAGACCCAGTACTTC.

V and J are TRBV5-4 and TRBJ2-7, with 11 nucleotides matching TRBD2. Losses at the gene ends were 8 bases for V and 5 bases for J; bases not matched to a gene: 12. Germline lookup yields CDR1 SGHNT and CDR2 YYREEE (reference sequence). This CDR3 is 15 amino acids long. The CDR3 DNA sequence: TGTGCCAGTCAGATAGCGGGAGGGCCCCCAGACGAGCAGTACTTC. Amino acid sequence: CASQIAGGPPDEQYF.

Many counts were recorded for this clone. The chain couples TRBV2 to TRBJ2-7; D is unclear. Trimming removed 6 bases from V and 0 bases from J, with 9 bases in between. The CDR3 totals 13 residues. Germline V gene data show CDR1 as SNHLY and CDR2 as FYNNEI. The CDR3 nucleotides are TGTGCCAGCAGGGTCGTTAGCTCCTACGAGCAGTACTTC. Protein: CASRVVSSYEQYF.

The J gene is TRBJ2-5, the V gene TRBV7-9; 8 positions agree with TRBD2. Germline V CDR1 and CDR2: SEHNR, FQNEAQ (reference sequence). V shed 3 bases, J shed 2 bases, and the junction held 8 bases outside the gene matches. The CDR3 has 16 amino acids. CDR3 nucleotide sequence: TGTGCCAGCAGCTTCGGTGCCGGGGGGGCTCAAGAGACCCAGTACTTC. It specifies CASSFGAGGAQETQYF.

The chain combines TRBV28 with TRBJ2-3, with 12 bases aligning to TRBD2. V gave up 4 bases and J gave up 5 bases; unmatched junction bases: 7. The CDR3 has 16 residues. CDR1 and CDR2 (germline): MDHEN, SYDVKM. CDR3 nucleotide sequence: TGTGCCAGCAGTTCTCATGGACTAGCGGGAATAGATACGCAGTATTTT. It codes for CASSSHGLAGIDTQYF.

The chain joins TRBV25-1 to TRBJ2-2; D not certain. Germline-derived CDR1 and CDR2 are MGHDK and SYGVNS. Trimming left V 6 bases short and J 0 bases short, with 5 bases between. There are 13 residues in the CDR3. The CDR3 DNA reads TGTGCCAGCAGCGGTTCGAACACCGGGGAGCTGTTTTTT. Protein product: CASSGSNTGELFF.

In its sample, this clone was seen a few times. This chain connects TRBV5-4 to TRBJ2-7; weak D call: TRBD2 (5 bases). Trimming cost V 5 bases and J 7 bases, with 19 bases left between them. CDR3 length: 14 amino acids. The germline V gene encodes CDR1 SGHNT and CDR2 YYREEE (reference sequence). CDR3 sequence (DNA): TGTGCCAGCAGTCGTCAGGACTGGCTTAGTGAGCAGTACTTC. Translating it yields CASSRQDWLSEQYF.

This rearrangement joins TRBV12-5 to TRBJ2-7; D may be TRBD1 (5 bases). Germline V lookup: CDR1 LGHNT, CDR2 FRNRAP. The V end lost 3 bases, the J end lost 1 base, and 13 bases lay between the germline ends. The CDR3 spans 15 residues. CDR3 sequence: CASGFFRGRSYEQYF. The CDR3 DNA follows: TGTGCTAGTGGTTTCTTTAGGGGAAGATCCTACGAGCAGTACTTC.

The chain uses TRBV4-1 and TRBJ1-2, with D possibly TRBD1 on 5 matching bases. Germline CDR1 MGHRA, CDR2 YSYEKL. V was trimmed by 4 bases and J by 5 bases, leaving 17 bases between them. The CDR3 totals 15 residues. The CDR3 sequence is CASSPTRAGLYGYTF. The CDR3 nucleotides read TGCGCCAGCAGCCCAACCCGGGCAGGGCTTTATGGCTACACCTTC.

DNA for the CDR3: TGTGCCTGGAGTCTACGGGGACAGCGTGTAACGAGCGAAAAACTGTTTTTT. As protein: CAWSLRGQRVTSEKLFF. This chain uses TRBV30 with TRBJ1-4, with 7 bases aligning to TRBD1. V lost 2 bases and J lost 8; bases outside the gene matches: 17. Germline loops: CDR1 GTSNPN, CDR2 SVGIG (reference sequence). This CDR3 has 17 amino acids. Complete variable domain (other parts from reference TRBV30 and TRBJ1-4): SQTIHQWPATLVQPVGSPLSLECTVEGTSNPNLYWYRQAAGRGLQLLFYSVGIGQISSEVPQNLSASRPQDRQFILSSKKLLLSDSGFYLCAWSLRGQRVTSEKLFFGSGTQLSVL.

The chain recombines TRBV19 with TRBJ2-5; D gene ambiguous. CDR1 LNHDA and CDR2 SQIVND come from the germline V gene (reference sequence). The germline V and J ends were trimmed by 3 bases and 2 bases, with 10 bases remaining between them. This CDR3 region has 14 residues. The chain's CDR3 is CASSILFGQETQYF. The CDR3 DNA is TGTGCCAGTAGTATCCTTTTCGGGCAAGAGACCCAGTACTTC.

The chain combines TRBV6-1 with TRBJ2-3, with TRBD2 matching over 10 bases. Germline values: CDR1 MNHNS, CDR2 SASEGT. The junction had 6 bases not matched to a gene; V was cut back by 3 bases and J by 6 bases. The length of the CDR3 is 15 residues. The CDR3 sequence is CASSEIAGGPDTQYF. CDR3 DNA: TGTGCCAGCAGTGAGATAGCGGGAGGTCCTGATACGCAGTATTTT.

The chain links TRBV2 to TRBJ2-7; tentatively, D is TRBD2 (6 bases). V was pared by 8 bases and J by 2 bases, with 7 bases between. Looked up from germline, CDR1 is SNHLY and CDR2 is FYNNEI. The CDR3 contains 11 residues. CDR3 sequence reads: CASGEAYEQYF. As DNA, the CDR3 is TGTGCCAGCGGGGAGGCCTACGAGCAGTACTTC.

V is TRBV5-1 and J is TRBJ1-1, with unresolved D. Germline loops: CDR1 SGHRS, CDR2 YFSETQ. Trimming took off 0 bases at V and 2 bases at J, with 8 bases between the two ends. This CDR3 is built from 14 residues. The CDR3 sequence is CASSLDETNTEAFF. CDR3 bases: TGCGCCAGCAGCTTGGATGAGACAAACACTGAAGCTTTCTTT.

V gene TRBV5-1 combines with J gene TRBJ1-2, with D perhaps TRBD1 (6 bases). Germline CDR1 is SGHRS and CDR2 is YFSETQ. V shed 4 bases and J shed 1 base, with 8 bases lying between them. The CDR3 is made up of 13 amino acids. For the CDR3, the DNA is TGCGCCAGCAGCACGGACAGTAACTATGGCTACACCTTC. It specifies CASSTDSNYGYTF.

This clone was detected only once. The chain is built from TRBV27 and TRBJ2-1, with D uncertain. Germline V gives CDR1 MNHEY, CDR2 SMNVEV (reference sequence). This CDR3 comprises 18 residues. With 0 bases removed from V and 0 bases from J, the gap between germline ends came to 15 bases. The CDR3 DNA sequence: TGTGCCAGCAGTTTATCGAGTACTTACCCGAGCTCCTACAATGAGCAGTTCTTC. It translates to CASSLSSTYPSSYNEQFF.

V gene TRBV10-1 combines with J gene TRBJ1-6, with TRBD1 matching 12 bases. Per germline, CDR1 WNHNN and CDR2 SYGVQD (reference sequence). The ends lost 6 bases at V and 7 bases at J; junction bases unmatched: 4. The CDR3 contains 15 residues. The CDR3 loop reads CASSSGTGGNSPLHF. The CDR3 DNA sequence: TGCGCCAGCAGCTCCGGGACAGGGGGCAATTCACCCCTCCACTTT.

This clone was found once. The chain carries TRBV14 and TRBJ2-2; possibly TRBD1 for D (6 bases). V was shortened by 3 bases and J by 1 base, with 12 bases between the two germline ends. CDR1 is SGHDN and CDR2 is FVKESK in the germline V gene. This CDR3 is built from 16 residues. CDR3 in DNA: TGTGCCAGCAGCCACACCCTGGACAGGAACACCGGGGAGCTGTTTTTT. The encoded protein is CASSHTLDRNTGELFF.

This clone was seen only once. The chain is built from TRBV7-9 and TRBJ2-1; TRBD2 matches at 14 bases. Losses at the gene ends were 5 bases for V and 11 bases for J; bases not matched to a gene: 8. This CDR3 has 15 residues. In germline, CDR1 is SEHNR, CDR2 FQNEAQ (reference sequence). CDR3 sequence: CASSETSGRDRQQFF. The CDR3 bases are TGTGCCAGCAGCGAGACTAGCGGGAGGGATAGGCAGCAGTTCTTC.

This chain links TRBV10-3 with TRBJ2-1, with 7 bases aligning to TRBD2. V gave up 3 bases and J gave up 7 bases; unmatched junction bases: 12. Germline CDR1 and CDR2: ENHRY and SYGVKD. The CDR3 has 16 residues. The CDR3 sequence is CAISDRGGRTSNEQFF. The CDR3 DNA sequence: TGTGCCATCAGTGATCGGGGCGGGAGAACATCGAATGAGCAGTTCTTC.

This chain uses TRBV7-9 with TRBJ2-7, with TRBD2 as a possible D gene (7 bases). The CDR3 covers 14 residues. Germline CDR1 and CDR2: SEHNR and FQNEAQ (reference sequence). The V end lost 5 bases, the J end lost 4 bases, and 15 bases lay between the germline ends. The DNA of the CDR3 is TGTGCCAGCAGCCCCAAGGGGGGGCTTTACGAGCAGTACTTC. Its protein is CASSPKGGLYEQYF.

The chain links TRBV6-9 to TRBJ2-4, with D possibly being TRBD2 (7 bases). Germline loops: CDR1 MNHGY, CDR2 SVAAGI. Trimming left V 4 bases short and J 9 bases short, with 19 bases between. CDR3 size: 15 residues. CDR3 protein: CASSSPRGGECIQYF. The CDR3 bases are TGTGCCAGCAGTTCCCCGAGGGGGGGTGAATGCATTCAGTACTTC.